This record looks at one TCR beta chain sequence and its context. What it recognizes is unknown. Arm-PCR with iRepertoire HTBI primers amplified the CDR3 regions for these TCR beta libraries. TCRdb processed the multiplex PCR reads anew with MiXCR; each CDR3 protein has one entry. The top ten hold roughly 27% of the sample, which has about 340,000 distinct CDR3 sequences, roughly a fifth seen once. The data belong to a study of regulatory T cells in long-lasting Graves disease. Looking at the study overall: Those with persistent Graves' disease had received antithyroid drugs for over 5 years with positive TSH receptor antibodies.

Germline-derived CDR1 and CDR2 are LGHDT and YNNKEL (reference sequence). The CDR3 loop spans 16 amino acids. V lost 4 bases and J lost 4; bases outside the gene matches: 7. This sample's time point: persistent/refractory GD, antithyroid drugs over 5 years with positive TRAb. Researchers made the TCR library from RNA that was extracted from PBMCs. Findings and limits, study-wide: Gene preferences differed: TRBV28, TRBJ1-2, TRBJ2-5 in persistent cases. Possibly, accuracy suffered from the small sample size. Shared public clonotypes totalled approximately 3,000 in persistent patients, compared with some 920 in new patients.

The chain carries TRBV3-1 and TRBJ2-1; 10 bases are a match to TRBD1. The receptor was derived from a female donor with Graves disease. The material sequenced was peripheral blood mononuclear cells (PBMCs), taken when the disease was refractory, from a patient treated with antithyroid drugs. As DNA, the CDR3 is TGTGCCAGCAGCCCTATGACAGGGGGCGGATACAATGAGCAGTTCTTC. The encoded protein is CASSPMTGGGYNEQFF.